One TCR beta chain is described in this entry. The data stem from a study of CD8 T cells in ankylosing spondylitis. It was by quantitative 5'-RACE with molecular barcodes that TCR beta libraries were made. TCRdb re-analysed the 5' RACE reads in MiXCR, keeping a single row per CDR3 protein. This sample has roughly 40,000 distinct CDR3 sequences; approximately 15% occur once, and the top ten carry 45%. The CDR3 is 19 amino acids. The source is a male donor with ankylosing spondylitis or in good health (not recorded which). Sample: blood. The chain is built from TRBV12-1 and TRBJ2-2; the listed D gene, TRBD2, was not tested against the DNA. TRBV12-1 is deemed a pseudogene. The CDR3 coding sequence is TGTGCCAGCAGCTTTGCCGGGACTAGCGGGAGTGTGAACACCGGGGAGCTGTTTTTT. Translation gives CASSFAGTSGSVNTGELFF.